The 2 T cell receptor beta chains below were found in one sample sequenced in a study of tumor-infiltrating lymphocytes in primary liver carcinoma. Without any cell sorting, about 19-31 mg of bulk tissue yielded co-extracted RNA and DNA. TCR beta cDNA was prepared out of about 530 ng total RNA by means of a constant-region primer. Generation of the TCR beta libraries relied on three nested multiplex PCR rounds using slightly modified ARM-PCR. Forward primers for TRBV1-TRBV30 and a C-beta reverse primer served the first two PCR rounds, at 10 cycles each. TCRdb passed the multiplex PCR reads through MiXCR, listing each CDR3 protein once. This sample has some 50,000 distinct CDR3 sequences, with roughly 70% found just once. The material sequenced was liver tumor tissue from sampling region 5. Documented subset: tumor region T5, tumor centre. These receptors all come from a man aged 40-49 years with primary liver carcinoma and hepatitis B virus infection.

CDR3 DNA: TGCAGTGCTAGAGATGGGGTAGTAGCGAATGAGCAGTTCTTC. It specifies CSARDGVVANEQFF. The chain carries TRBV20-1 and TRBJ2-1; TRBD2 might be the D (5 bases). Deletions cut 0 bases from V and 7 bases from J, with 13 bases between. Germline CDR1 reads DFQATT; CDR2 reads SNEGSKA (reference sequence). The CDR3 sequence is 14 residues long.

This clonotype was detected many times. The rearrangement links TRBV28 to TRBJ2-4; D call uncertain. Between the trimmed V and J ends, which lost 2 bases and 0 bases, there was a span of 11 bases. Germline V gene sequence: CDR1 MDHEN, CDR2 SYDVKM. The CDR3 has 16 residues. This chain's CDR3 is CASSLASGLAKNIQYF. CDR3 nucleotide sequence: TGTGCCAGCAGTTTAGCTTCCGGGCTAGCCAAAAACATTCAGTACTTC.